Listed here is a single T cell receptor (beta chain). This sample stems from a study of shared T cell receptors in the human thymus. The method was immunoSEQ multiplex PCR; TCRdb's version includes in-frame clones alone and lacks a portion of them. The sample yields some 700,000 clones, 75% to 90% seen once. Germline lookup yields CDR1 SGHRS and CDR2 YFSETQ. The V end lost 0 bases, the J end lost 2 bases, and 8 bases lay between the germline ends. This CDR3 spans 14 amino acids. In addition, the sample was reused for a study of human thymus T cells. As reported in that work: Thymic material originated from resections removed in the course of corrective heart surgery. Thymic and blood repertoires showed apparently biased V and J gene usage. Unrelated individuals had highly overlapping thymic repertoires, as reported in related research.

This receptor was identified in a girl in the first two years of life with a congenital heart defect. The rearrangement links TRBV5-1 to TRBJ2-5; D ambiguous. The source material was thymocytes. The CDR3 protein is CASSLGRFQETQYF. The DNA of the CDR3 is TGCGCCAGCAGCTTGGGCAGGTTTCAAGAGACCCAGTACTTC.